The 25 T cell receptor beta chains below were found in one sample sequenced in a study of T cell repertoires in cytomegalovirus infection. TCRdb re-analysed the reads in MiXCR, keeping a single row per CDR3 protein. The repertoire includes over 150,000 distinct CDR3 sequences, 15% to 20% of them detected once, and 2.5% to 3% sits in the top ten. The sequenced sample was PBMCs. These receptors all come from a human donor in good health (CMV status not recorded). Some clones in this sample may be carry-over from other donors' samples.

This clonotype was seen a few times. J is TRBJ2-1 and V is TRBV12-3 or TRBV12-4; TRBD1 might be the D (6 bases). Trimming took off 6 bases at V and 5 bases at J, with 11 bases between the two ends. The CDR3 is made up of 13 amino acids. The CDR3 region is CASSRDTNNEQFF. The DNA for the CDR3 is TGTGCCAGCAGCCGGGACACCAACAATGAGCAGTTCTTC.

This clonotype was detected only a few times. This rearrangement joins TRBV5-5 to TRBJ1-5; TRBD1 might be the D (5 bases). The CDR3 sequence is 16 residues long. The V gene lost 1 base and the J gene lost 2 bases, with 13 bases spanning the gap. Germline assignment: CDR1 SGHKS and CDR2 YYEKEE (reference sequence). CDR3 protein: CASSLWGVGGNQPQHF. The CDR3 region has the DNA TGTGCCAGCAGCTTGTGGGGGGTGGGAGGCAATCAGCCCCAGCATTTT.

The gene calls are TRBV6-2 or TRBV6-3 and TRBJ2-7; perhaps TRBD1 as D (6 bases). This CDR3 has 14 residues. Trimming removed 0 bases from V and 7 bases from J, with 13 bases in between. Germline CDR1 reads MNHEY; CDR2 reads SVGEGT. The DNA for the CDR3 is TGTGCCAGCAGTTACTCGGGCAGGGGTAAGGAGCAGTACTTC. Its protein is CASSYSGRGKEQYF.

The CDR3 protein is CASSYPIGTTNEKLFF. The CDR3 nucleotides are TGTGCCAGCAGTTACCCGATTGGAACGACTAATGAAAAACTGTTTTTT. J is TRBJ1-4 and V is TRBV6-2 or TRBV6-3; D gene unclear. V lost 2 bases, J lost 2 bases, and 12 bases lay in between. There are 16 residues in the CDR3. The germline CDR1 and CDR2 sequences are MNHEY and SVGEGT.

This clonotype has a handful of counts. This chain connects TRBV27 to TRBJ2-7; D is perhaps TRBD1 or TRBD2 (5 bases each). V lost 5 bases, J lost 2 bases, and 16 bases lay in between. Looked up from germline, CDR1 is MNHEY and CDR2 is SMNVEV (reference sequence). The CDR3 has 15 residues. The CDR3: CASSRPSGLPYEQYF. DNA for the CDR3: TGTGCCAGCAGTCGTCCCTCGGGGCTTCCCTACGAGCAGTACTTC.

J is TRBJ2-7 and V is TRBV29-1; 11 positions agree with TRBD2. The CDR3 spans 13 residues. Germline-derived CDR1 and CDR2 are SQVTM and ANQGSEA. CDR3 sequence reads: CRAGTSGLREQYF. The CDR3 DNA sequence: TGCCGCGCCGGGACTAGCGGTTTGCGGGAGCAGTACTTC.

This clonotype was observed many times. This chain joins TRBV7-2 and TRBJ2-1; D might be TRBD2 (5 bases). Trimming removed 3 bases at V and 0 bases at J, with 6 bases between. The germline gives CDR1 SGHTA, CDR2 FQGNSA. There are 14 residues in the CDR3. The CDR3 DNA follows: TGTGCCAGCAGCTTTGGGAGCTCCTACAATGAGCAGTTCTTC. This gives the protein CASSFGSSYNEQFF. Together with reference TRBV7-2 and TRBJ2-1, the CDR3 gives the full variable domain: GAGVSQSPSNKVTEKGKDVELRCDPISGHTALYWYRQSLGQGLEFLIYFQGNSAPDKSGLPSDRFSAERTGGSVSTLTIQRTQQEDSAVYLCASSFGSSYNEQFFGPGTRLTVL.

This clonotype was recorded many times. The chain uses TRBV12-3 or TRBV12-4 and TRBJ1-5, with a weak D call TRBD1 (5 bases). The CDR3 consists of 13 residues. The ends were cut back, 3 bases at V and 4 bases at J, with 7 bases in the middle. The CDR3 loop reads CASSFRGNQPQHF. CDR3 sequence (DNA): TGTGCCAGCAGTTTCCGGGGGAATCAGCCCCAGCATTTT.

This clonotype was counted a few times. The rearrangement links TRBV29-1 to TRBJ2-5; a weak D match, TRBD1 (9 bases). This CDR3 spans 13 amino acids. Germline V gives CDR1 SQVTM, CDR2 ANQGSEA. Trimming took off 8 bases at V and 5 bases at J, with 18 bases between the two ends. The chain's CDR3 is CSSGGQGWETQYF. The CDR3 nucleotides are TGCAGCAGCGGGGGACAGGGATGGGAGACCCAGTACTTC.

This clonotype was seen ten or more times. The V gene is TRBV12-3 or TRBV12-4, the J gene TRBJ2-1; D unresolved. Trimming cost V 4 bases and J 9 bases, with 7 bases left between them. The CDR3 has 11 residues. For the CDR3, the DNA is TGTGCCAGCAGTTGGGGTAGTGAGCAGTTCTTC. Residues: CASSWGSEQFF.

Written as DNA, the CDR3 is TGTGCCAGCACCTATAAATGGGGGAGTGTGGACACCGGGGAGCTGTTTTTT. This encodes CASTYKWGSVDTGELFF. This chain uses TRBV6-2 or TRBV6-3 with TRBJ2-2; D could derive from TRBD1 or TRBD2 (5 bases each). Germline CDR1 reads MNHEY; CDR2 reads SVGEGT. Trimming took 7 bases from V and 3 from J, leaving 21 bases between them. The CDR3 consists of 17 residues.

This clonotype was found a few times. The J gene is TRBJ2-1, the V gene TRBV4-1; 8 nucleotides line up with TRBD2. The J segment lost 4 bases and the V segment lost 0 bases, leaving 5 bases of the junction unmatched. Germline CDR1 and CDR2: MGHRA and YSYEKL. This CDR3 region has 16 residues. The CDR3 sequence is CASSQEPPGGYNEQFF. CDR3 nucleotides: TGCGCCAGCAGCCAAGAACCCCCGGGGGGGTACAATGAGCAGTTCTTC.

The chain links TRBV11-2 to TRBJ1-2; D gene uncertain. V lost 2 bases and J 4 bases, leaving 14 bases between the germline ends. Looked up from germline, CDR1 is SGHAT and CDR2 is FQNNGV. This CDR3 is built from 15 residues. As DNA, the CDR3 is TGTGCCAGCAGCTTACCCCGGGAGGGTAGCTATGGCTACACCTTC. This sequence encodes CASSLPREGSYGYTF. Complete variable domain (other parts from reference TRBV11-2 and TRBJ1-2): EAGVAQSPRYKIIEKRQSVAFWCNPISGHATLYWYQQILGQGPKLLIQFQNNGVVDDSQLPKDRFSAERLKGVDSTLKIQPAKLEDSAVYLCASSLPREGSYGYTFGSGTRLTVV.

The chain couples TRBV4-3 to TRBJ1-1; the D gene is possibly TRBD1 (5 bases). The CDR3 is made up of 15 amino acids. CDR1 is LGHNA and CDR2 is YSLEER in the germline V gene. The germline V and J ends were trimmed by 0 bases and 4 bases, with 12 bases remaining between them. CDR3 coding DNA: TGCGCCAGCAGCCAAGAGGGACGGACTCTCACTGAAGCTTTCTTT. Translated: CASSQEGRTLTEAFF.

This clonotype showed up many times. CDR3 coding DNA: TGTGCCAGCAGTCAGAACAGGGGGAGCTCCTATAATTCACCCCTCCACTTT. This codes for CASSQNRGSSYNSPLHF. This chain joins TRBV12-3 or TRBV12-4 and TRBJ1-6, with 8 bases fitting TRBD1. The CDR3 runs 17 residues. After removal of 5 bases from V and 0 bases from J, the junction contained 6 bases not matched to a gene.

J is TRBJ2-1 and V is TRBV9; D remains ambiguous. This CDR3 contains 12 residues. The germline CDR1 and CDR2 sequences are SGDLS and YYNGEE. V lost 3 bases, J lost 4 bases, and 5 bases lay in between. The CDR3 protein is CASSALYNEQFF. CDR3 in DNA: TGTGCCAGCAGCGCACTATACAATGAGCAGTTCTTC.

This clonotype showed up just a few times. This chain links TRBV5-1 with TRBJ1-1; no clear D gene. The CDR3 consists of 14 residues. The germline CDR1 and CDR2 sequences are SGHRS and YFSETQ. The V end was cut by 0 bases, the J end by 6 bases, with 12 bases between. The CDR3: CASSLEVQAAEAFF. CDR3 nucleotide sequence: TGCGCCAGCAGCTTGGAAGTTCAGGCAGCTGAAGCTTTCTTT.

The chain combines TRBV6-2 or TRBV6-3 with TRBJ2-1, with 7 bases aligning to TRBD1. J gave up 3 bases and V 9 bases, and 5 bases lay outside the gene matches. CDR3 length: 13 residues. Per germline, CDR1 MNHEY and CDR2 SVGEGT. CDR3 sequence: CASSGTDYNEQFF. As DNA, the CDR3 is TGTGCCAGTTCCGGGACAGACTACAATGAGCAGTTCTTC.

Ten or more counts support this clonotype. CDR3 in amino acids: CASSTRERDRGRVGAGELFF. The CDR3 DNA reads TGTGCCAGCAGCACACGAGAGAGGGACAGGGGGCGCGTTGGCGCCGGGGAGCTGTTTTTT. The V gene is TRBV7-8, the J gene TRBJ2-2; the match to TRBD1 covers 12 bases. The V and J ends lost 5 bases and 6 bases, in that order; junction bases with no gene match: 19. The germline CDR1 and CDR2 sequences are SGHVS and FQNEAQ. The CDR3 has 20 residues.

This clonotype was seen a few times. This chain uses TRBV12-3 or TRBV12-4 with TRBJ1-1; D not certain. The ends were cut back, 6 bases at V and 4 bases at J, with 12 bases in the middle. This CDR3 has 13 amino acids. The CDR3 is CASSLDTTTEAFF. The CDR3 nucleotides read TGTGCCAGCAGCCTAGACACAACCACTGAAGCTTTCTTT.

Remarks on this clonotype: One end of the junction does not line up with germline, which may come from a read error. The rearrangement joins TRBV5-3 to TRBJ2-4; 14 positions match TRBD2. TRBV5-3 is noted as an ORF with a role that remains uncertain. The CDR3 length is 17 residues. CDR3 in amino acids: CASSLGLAGALDDIQYF. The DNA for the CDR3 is TGTGCCAGCAGCTTGGGACTAGCGGGGGCCCTGGATGACATTCAGTACTTC.

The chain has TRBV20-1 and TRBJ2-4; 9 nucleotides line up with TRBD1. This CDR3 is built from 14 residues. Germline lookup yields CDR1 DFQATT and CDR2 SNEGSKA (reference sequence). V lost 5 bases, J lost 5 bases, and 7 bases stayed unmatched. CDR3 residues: CSAGGTGYQNIQYF. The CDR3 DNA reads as TGCAGTGCTGGGGGGACAGGGTATCAAAACATTCAGTACTTC.

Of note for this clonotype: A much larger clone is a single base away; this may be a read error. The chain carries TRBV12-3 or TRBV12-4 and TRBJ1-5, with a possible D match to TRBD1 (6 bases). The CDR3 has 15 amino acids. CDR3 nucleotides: TGTGCCAGCAGTTTAGGGGAGGCAGGGGTTCAGCACCAGCATTTT. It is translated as CASSLGEAGVQHQHF.

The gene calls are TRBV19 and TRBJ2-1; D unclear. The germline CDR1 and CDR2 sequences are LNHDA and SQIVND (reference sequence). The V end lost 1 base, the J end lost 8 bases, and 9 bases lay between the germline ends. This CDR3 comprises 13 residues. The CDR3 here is CASSIASHHEQFF. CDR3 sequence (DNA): TGTGCCAGTAGTATAGCCAGTCACCATGAGCAGTTCTTC.

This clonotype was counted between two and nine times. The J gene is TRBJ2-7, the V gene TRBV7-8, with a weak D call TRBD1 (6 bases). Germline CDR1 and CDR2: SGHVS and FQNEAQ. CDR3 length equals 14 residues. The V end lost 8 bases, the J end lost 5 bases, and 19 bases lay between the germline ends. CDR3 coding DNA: TGTGCCAGCTCAGGGGCCAGGGGAAGTGACGAGCAGTACTTC. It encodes CASSGARGSDEQYF.